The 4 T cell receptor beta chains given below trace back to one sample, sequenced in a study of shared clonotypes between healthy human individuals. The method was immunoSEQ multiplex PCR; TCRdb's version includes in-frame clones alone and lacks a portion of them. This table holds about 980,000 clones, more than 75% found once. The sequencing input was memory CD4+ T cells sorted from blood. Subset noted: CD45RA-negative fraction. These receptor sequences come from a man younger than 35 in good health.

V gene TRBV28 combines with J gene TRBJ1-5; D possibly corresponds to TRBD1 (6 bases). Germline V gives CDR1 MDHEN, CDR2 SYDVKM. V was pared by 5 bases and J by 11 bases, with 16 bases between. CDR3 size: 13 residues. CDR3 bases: TGTGCCAGCAGTCTCGGACAGCTTTATGCCCAGCATTTT. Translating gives CASSLGQLYAQHF.

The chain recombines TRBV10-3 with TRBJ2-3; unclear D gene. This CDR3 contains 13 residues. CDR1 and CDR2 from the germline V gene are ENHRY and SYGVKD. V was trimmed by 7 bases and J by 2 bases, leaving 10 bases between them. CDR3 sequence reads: CAITHSITDTQYF. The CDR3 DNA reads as TGTGCCATCACACACAGTATCACAGATACGCAGTATTTT.

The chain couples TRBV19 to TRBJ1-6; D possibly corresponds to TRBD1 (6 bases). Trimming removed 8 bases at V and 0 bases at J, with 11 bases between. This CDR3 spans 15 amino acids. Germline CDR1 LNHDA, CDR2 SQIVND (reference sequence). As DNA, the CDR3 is TGTGCCAGTGGGGGCTACCTCTCCTATAATTCACCCCTCCACTTT. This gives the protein CASGGYLSYNSPLHF.

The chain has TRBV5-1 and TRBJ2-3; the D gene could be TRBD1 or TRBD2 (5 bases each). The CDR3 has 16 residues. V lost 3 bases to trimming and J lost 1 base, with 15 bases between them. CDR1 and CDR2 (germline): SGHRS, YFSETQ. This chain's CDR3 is CASSSASGTRTDTQYF. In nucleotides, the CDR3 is TGCGCCAGCAGCTCCGCCTCCGGGACGCGCACAGATACGCAGTATTTT. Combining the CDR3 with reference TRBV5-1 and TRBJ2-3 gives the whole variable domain KAGVTQTPRYLIKTRGQQVTLSCSPISGHRSVSWYQQTPGQGLQFLFEYFSETQRNKGNFPGRFSGRQFSNSRSEMNVSTLELGDSALYLCASSSASGTRTDTQYFGPGTRLTVL.